These 29 T cell receptor beta chains share one sample of origin, sequenced in a study of T-cell reconstitution after alpha-beta-depleted transplantation in children. Construction of the TCRbeta library involved unique molecular identifiers. A single record per CDR3 protein comes from TCRdb applying MiXCR to the PCR reads. Here the sample spans around 530,000 distinct CDR3 sequences, roughly 33% being singletons. The starting material was PBMCs from the stem cell graft donor, obtained from the stem cell graft. These receptors all stem from a human donor who donated a stem cell graft to a child with aplastic anemia.

This clonotype was picked up a small number of times. For the CDR3, the DNA is TGTGCCAGCAGCTTAGAGGGACCGAGGGCCTTGGCTACGCAGTATTTT. Its protein product is CASSLEGPRALATQYF. The V gene is TRBV7-6, the J gene TRBJ2-3, with D perhaps given as TRBD1 or TRBD2 (5 bases each). CDR3 length equals 16 residues. Germline assignment: CDR1 SGHVS and CDR2 FNYEAQ. The V gene lost 1 base and the J gene lost 8 bases, with 19 bases spanning the gap.

In this sample, this clonotype turned up a few times. The chain carries TRBV5-5 and TRBJ1-1, with 8 nucleotides matching TRBD1. The CDR3 length is 18 residues. From germline, CDR1 is SGHKS and CDR2 YYEKEE (reference sequence). V shed 5 bases, J shed 2 bases, and the junction held 17 bases outside the gene matches. CDR3 nucleotides: TGTGCCAGCAGTTCCCGGGACAGGCCGGAGCGTTATAACACTGAAGCTTTCTTT. Translating gives CASSSRDRPERYNTEAFF.

The chain couples TRBV2 to TRBJ2-7, with 7 bases matching TRBD1. Germline values: CDR1 SNHLY, CDR2 FYNNEI. This CDR3 contains 13 residues. Trimming removed 6 bases from V and 5 bases from J; junction bases left unmatched: 7. In DNA form, the CDR3 reads TGTGCCAGCAGGAGAGACAGGGTTGACGAGCAGTACTTC. Protein product: CASRRDRVDEQYF.

The chain has TRBV4-3 and TRBJ2-1, with 7 bases fitting TRBD2. Germline V gene data show CDR1 as LGHNA and CDR2 as YSLEER. V lost 3 bases and J lost 6; bases outside the gene matches: 14. This CDR3 is 17 amino acids long. The CDR3 coding sequence is TGCGCCAGCAGCCAGGATTGGGGTGCTAGCGGCCCCAATGAGCAGTTCTTC. It codes for CASSQDWGASGPNEQFF.

This chain links TRBV29-1 with TRBJ2-2; tentative D call: TRBD1 (6 bases). The CDR3 has 14 residues. CDR1 and CDR2 from the germline V gene are SQVTM and ANQGSEA. V lost 5 bases and J 1 base, leaving 11 bases between the germline ends. The CDR3 is CSVYQTGNTGELFF. The DNA of the CDR3 is TGCAGCGTTTATCAGACAGGGAACACCGGGGAGCTGTTTTTT.

The genes are TRBV5-1 and TRBJ2-3; TRBD2 agrees at 12 bases. This CDR3 is 17 amino acids long. CDR1 and CDR2 (germline): SGHRS, YFSETQ. V dropped 0 bases and J dropped 5; count of bases not matched to a gene: 7. CDR3 in amino acids: CASSLEGPGLAGDTQYF. Written as DNA, the CDR3 is TGCGCCAGCAGCTTGGAGGGGCCGGGACTAGCGGGAGATACGCAGTATTTT. Variable domain in full (rest from reference TRBV5-1 and TRBJ2-3): KAGVTQTPRYLIKTRGQQVTLSCSPISGHRSVSWYQQTPGQGLQFLFEYFSETQRNKGNFPGRFSGRQFSNSRSEMNVSTLELGDSALYLCASSLEGPGLAGDTQYFGPGTRLTVL.

The chain uses TRBV5-1 and TRBJ1-1; D may be TRBD1 (6 bases). The V and J ends lost 6 bases and 4 bases respectively, with 19 bases between them. Per the germline V gene, CDR1 is SGHRS and CDR2 is YFSETQ. The CDR3 sequence is 15 residues long. This CDR3 reads CASTGTGGYSTEAFF. In DNA form, the CDR3 reads TGCGCCAGCACTGGGACGGGGGGCTATAGCACTGAAGCTTTCTTT. The complete variable domain, with remaining parts taken from reference TRBV5-1 and TRBJ1-1, reads KAGVTQTPRYLIKTRGQQVTLSCSPISGHRSVSWYQQTPGQGLQFLFEYFSETQRNKGNFPGRFSGRQFSNSRSEMNVSTLELGDSALYLCASTGTGGYSTEAFFGQGTRLTVV.

The chain has TRBV7-9 and TRBJ1-1; D is ambiguous. Germline lookup yields CDR1 SEHNR and CDR2 FQNEAQ (reference sequence). The ends were cut back, 3 bases at V and 0 bases at J, with 11 bases in the middle. CDR3 length: 15 amino acids. The CDR3 reads CASSLGGRMNTEAFF. In DNA, the CDR3 is TGTGCCAGCAGCTTGGGCGGACGGATGAACACTGAAGCTTTCTTT.

This clonotype was seen only a few times. The J gene is TRBJ1-2, the V gene TRBV18; 8 bases align to TRBD1. Unmatched junction bases numbered 10, after V lost 3 bases and J lost 4 bases. The CDR3 has 16 amino acids. Germline loops: CDR1 KGHSH, CDR2 LQKENI. CDR3 amino acids: CASSPGQEGLSYGYTF. The CDR3 nucleotides are TGTGCCAGCTCACCGGGACAGGAGGGGTTATCCTATGGCTACACCTTC.

On this clonotype itself: A much larger clone lies a single base off, so this may be a read error. The CDR3 is CASSLGGGLQEAQYF. CDR3 in DNA: TGTGCCAGCAGCTTAGGGGGAGGACTCCAAGAGGCCCAGTACTTC. The rearrangement joins TRBV7-2 to TRBJ2-5; weak D call: TRBD2 (6 bases). This CDR3 is built from 15 residues. Per germline, CDR1 SGHTA and CDR2 FQGNSA.

The V call is TRBV12-3 or TRBV12-4, the J call TRBJ1-3; perhaps TRBD1 as D (5 bases). This CDR3 has 16 amino acids. Trimming pared 2 bases from V and 0 bases from J, leaving 11 bases between. CDR3 in amino acids: CASSLRDWSSGNTIYF. The CDR3 nucleotides are TGTGCCAGCAGTTTAAGGGACTGGAGCTCTGGAAACACCATATATTTT.

The chain combines TRBV7-2 with TRBJ2-7, with TRBD2 identical over 7 bases. Losses at the gene ends were 4 bases for V and 6 bases for J; bases not matched to a gene: 6. The CDR3 is 13 residues long. Germline CDR1 reads SGHTA; CDR2 reads FQGNSA. The DNA for the CDR3 is TGTGCCAGCAGCTCCAATCCGGGGGGCGAGCAGTACGTC. Its translation: CASSSNPGGEQYV.

This clonotype has just a few counts. The chain has TRBV12-3 or TRBV12-4 and TRBJ2-7; 11 bases are a match to TRBD2. This CDR3 spans 19 amino acids. The J segment lost 1 base and the V segment lost 1 base, leaving 12 bases of the junction unmatched. The CDR3 reads CASSLVPSGRYIASYEQYF. DNA for the CDR3: TGTGCCAGCAGTTTAGTACCTAGCGGGAGGTACATAGCTTCCTACGAGCAGTACTTC.

For the CDR3, the DNA is TGTGCCAGCAGCTTAGCCGAACTAGCGGGAGCCGGGGAGCTGTTTTTT. Amino acid sequence: CASSLAELAGAGELFF. This sequence joins TRBV7-2 and TRBJ2-2; 11 bases are a match to TRBD2. The CDR3 is 16 amino acids. The J segment lost 6 bases and the V segment lost 0 bases, leaving 3 bases of the junction unmatched. Germline V lookup: CDR1 SGHTA, CDR2 FQGNSA.

This chain connects TRBV5-6 to TRBJ2-2, with a tentative D call TRBD1 (5 bases). Germline loops: CDR1 SGHDT, CDR2 YYEEEE. Trimming cost V 5 bases and J 4 bases, with 12 bases left between them. The CDR3 loop spans 14 amino acids. In DNA, the CDR3 is TGTGCCAGCAGTTTCACAGGAGCCACCGGGGAGCTGTTTTTT. It specifies CASSFTGATGELFF.

The CDR3 DNA reads as TGCGCCAGCAGTGGACAGATCTCCTACGAGCAGTACTTC. Its translation is CASSGQISYEQYF. The chain combines TRBV10-2 with TRBJ2-7, with D possibly being TRBD1 (5 bases). The length of the CDR3 is 13 residues. Trimming cost V 4 bases and J 0 bases, with 7 bases left between them. The germline gives CDR1 WSHSY, CDR2 SAAADI.

This clonotype was found once. The V call is TRBV25-1, the J call TRBJ2-5; no definite D call. The CDR3 is made up of 14 amino acids. Germline V gene data show CDR1 as MGHDK and CDR2 as SYGVNS. Trimming took off 2 bases at V and 4 bases at J, with 11 bases between the two ends. CDR3 amino acids: CASSETSVGETQYF. The CDR3 DNA sequence: TGTGCCAGCAGTGAAACATCAGTAGGAGAGACCCAGTACTTC. Full variable domain (outside the CDR3, taken from reference TRBV25-1 and TRBJ2-5): EADIYQTPRYLVIGTGKKITLECSQTMGHDKMYWYQQDPGMELHLIHYSYGVNSTEKGDLSSESTVSRIRTEHFPLTLESARPSHTSQYLCASSETSVGETQYFGPGTRLLVL.

This sequence joins TRBV27 and TRBJ2-3; D gene unclear. The CDR3 has 15 amino acids. The V end lost 4 bases, the J end lost 2 bases, and 13 bases lay between the germline ends. Germline V gene data show CDR1 as MNHEY and CDR2 as SMNVEV (reference sequence). In DNA, the CDR3 is TGTGCCAGCAGTTCACTATCGCTCTCCACAGATACGCAGTATTTT. Translating it yields CASSSLSLSTDTQYF.

The genes are TRBV25-1 and TRBJ2-1, with a possible D match to TRBD2 (6 bases). Germline-derived CDR1 and CDR2 are MGHDK and SYGVNS. The germline V and J ends were trimmed by 8 bases and 5 bases, with 19 bases remaining between them. The CDR3 runs 15 residues. CDR3 sequence: CASGEPAGINNEQFF. CDR3 nucleotides: TGTGCCAGCGGGGAGCCAGCGGGTATAAACAATGAGCAGTTCTTC. Variable domain in full (rest from reference TRBV25-1 and TRBJ2-1): EADIYQTPRYLVIGTGKKITLECSQTMGHDKMYWYQQDPGMELHLIHYSYGVNSTEKGDLSSESTVSRIRTEHFPLTLESARPSHTSQYLCASGEPAGINNEQFFGPGTRLTVL.

The V and J genes are TRBV21-1 and TRBJ2-7; the D segment call TRBD1 is taken from the table without a DNA check. TRBV21-1 is assigned pseudogene status. This CDR3 contains 16 residues. The CDR3 here is CASSNSLGLQVYEQYV. The CDR3 DNA reads as TGTGCCAGCAGCAATTCCTTGGGGCTCCAGGTCTACGAGCAGTACGTC.

V gene TRBV10-2 combines with J gene TRBJ2-2, with 10 bases that match TRBD1. J was trimmed by 7 bases and V by 7 bases; bases with no gene match: 12. Germline CDR1 is WSHSY and CDR2 is SAAADI. The CDR3 consists of 16 residues. The CDR3 spells CASTPGTGAMGGELFF. CDR3 DNA sequence: TGCGCCAGCACCCCCGGGACAGGGGCCATGGGCGGGGAGCTGTTTTTT.

The rearrangement joins TRBV5-1 to TRBJ2-7, with TRBD2 matching over 10 bases. The CDR3 is 15 residues long. V lost 3 bases to trimming and J lost 3 bases; unmatched junction nucleotides: 6. CDR1 is SGHRS, CDR2 YFSETQ, per germline. The CDR3 coding sequence is TGCGCCAGCAGCTGGGGGTCTAGCGGGAGCTACGAGCAGTACTTC. Amino acid sequence: CASSWGSSGSYEQYF. Full variable domain (outside the CDR3, taken from reference TRBV5-1 and TRBJ2-7): KAGVTQTPRYLIKTRGQQVTLSCSPISGHRSVSWYQQTPGQGLQFLFEYFSETQRNKGNFPGRFSGRQFSNSRSEMNVSTLELGDSALYLCASSWGSSGSYEQYFGPGTRLTVT.

The chain has TRBV12-3 or TRBV12-4 and TRBJ1-4; D unresolved. V lost 5 bases to trimming and J lost 6 bases, with 16 bases between them. The CDR3 loop spans 15 amino acids. The CDR3 reads CASSRPTGRDEKLFF. In DNA, the CDR3 is TGTGCCAGCAGTCGCCCAACGGGCCGGGATGAAAAACTGTTTTTT.

The chain links TRBV7-6 to TRBJ1-1, with 9 positions matching TRBD1. The CDR3 contains 13 residues. V was pared by 5 bases and J by 8 bases, with 6 bases of the junction left unmatched. CDR1 is SGHVS, CDR2 FNYEAQ, per germline. CDR3 amino acids: CASSPLGTGEAFF. The CDR3 DNA follows: TGTGCCAGCAGCCCACTGGGGACAGGGGAAGCTTTCTTT.

V and J are TRBV15 and TRBJ2-2; 7 bases align to TRBD2. Germline trimming cut 6 bases from V and 2 bases from J; bases unmatched to any gene: 6. The V gene's germline CDR1 is LNHNV and CDR2 YYDKDF (reference sequence). The CDR3 length is 15 residues. CDR3 loop: CATRGGGDNTGELFF. The CDR3 nucleotides are TGTGCCACCAGGGGGGGAGGGGACAACACCGGGGAGCTGTTTTTT. Filled out from reference TRBV15 and TRBJ2-2, the complete variable domain reads DAMVIQNPRYQVTQFGKPVTLSCSQTLNHNVMYWYQQKSSQAPKLLFHYYDKDFNNEADTPDNFQSRRPNTSFCFLDIRSPGLGDTAMYLCATRGGGDNTGELFFGEGSRLTVL.

The table lists this clonotype with a few counts. V and J are TRBV13 and TRBJ2-7; the D gene is possibly TRBD2 (6 bases). Trimming took off 4 bases at V and 5 bases at J, with 12 bases between the two ends. This CDR3 comprises 13 residues. Germline values: CDR1 PRHDT, CDR2 FYEKMQ (reference sequence). CDR3 DNA sequence: TGTGCCAGCAGCTCCGGAGGGCCCCACGAGCAGTACGTC. It encodes CASSSGGPHEQYV.

This chain connects TRBV18 to TRBJ2-7; 7 nucleotides agree with TRBD1. V gave up 4 bases and J gave up 1 base; unmatched junction bases: 16. The V gene's germline CDR1 is KGHSH and CDR2 LQKENI. This CDR3 has 18 amino acids. CDR3 in amino acids: CASSRKYGQVGVSYEQYF. The CDR3 nucleotides read TGTGCCAGCTCACGAAAATATGGACAGGTCGGCGTTTCCTACGAGCAGTACTTC. The whole variable domain, filled in from reference TRBV18 and TRBJ2-7, reads NAGVMQNPRHLVRRRGQEARLRCSPMKGHSHVYWYRQLPEEGLKFMVYLQKENIIDESGMPKERFSAEFPKEGPSILRIQQVVRGDSAAYFCASSRKYGQVGVSYEQYFGPGTRLTVT.

This clonotype showed up just a few times. This sequence joins TRBV29-1 and TRBJ2-5; 10 bases map to TRBD2. The CDR3 totals 16 residues. Looked up from germline, CDR1 is SQVTM and CDR2 is ANQGSEA. With 8 bases clipped from V and 2 bases from J, the junction kept 14 bases outside the gene matches. This CDR3 reads CSSFGPRTSGQETQYF. The CDR3 nucleotides read TGCAGCTCATTTGGACCCCGGACTAGCGGACAAGAGACCCAGTACTTC.

Comments on this clonotype: At one boundary the junction diverges from the germline segment, which might be a read error. The chain carries TRBV11-2 and TRBJ2-6, with a possible D match to TRBD1 (5 bases). The CDR3 has 16 residues. Germline lookup yields CDR1 SGHAT and CDR2 FQNNGV. The CDR3 DNA reads TGTGCCAGCAGCTTAGAGACAGTCTCTGGGGCCAACGGCCTGACTTTC. Translation gives CASSLETVSGANGLTF.